This T cell receptor beta chain was obtained from a study of CD8 T cells in ankylosing spondylitis. Study outcomes and limitations: Eight or nine highly homologous variants made up a TCR beta motif that seemed to typify ankylosing spondylitis blood. In reactive arthritis synovial fluid and blood, some motif variants had been reported before.

About this clonotype itself: Its antigen remains unidentified.

For TCR beta, libraries came from quantitative 5'-RACE with molecular barcodes. TCRdb analysed the 5' RACE reads with MiXCR anew, one entry per CDR3 protein. The sample records under 200,000 distinct CDR3 sequences, 9.5% to 13% being singletons. V lost 0 bases to trimming and J lost 0 bases, with 6 bases between them. The CDR3 is 15 residues long. Germline V gene data show CDR1 as SEHNR and CDR2 as FQNEAQ (reference sequence). Sequenced material: blood, either unsorted or a sorted T cell fraction (not recorded which). This clonotype was obtained from a male donor with ankylosing spondylitis or in good health (not recorded which). The chain combines TRBV7-9 with TRBJ1-3, with unresolved D. The CDR3 loop reads CASSLASLSGNTIYF. The CDR3 DNA reads TGTGCCAGCAGCTTAGCTTCTCTCTCTGGAAACACCATATATTTT.